This paragraph covers one T cell receptor beta chain sequence. Its antigen is unidentified. PCR primers comprised 60 Vbeta and 13 Jbeta primers. The authors' processing: Unique TCR beta chains numbered roughly 83 million in a later analysis, with around 12 million shared. The table came from immunoSEQ multiplex PCR; TCRdb's copy has only in-frame clones and leaves some out. V and J calls and clone size are given by that table; D and trimming were obtained from the DNA. This sample's table reports approximately 180,000 clones. These data originate in a study of cytomegalovirus exposure and HLA in healthy donors. General observations from the study: In a later analysis, productive TCRs from donors in an Asian-associated ancestry cluster reportedly carried fewer N-insertions than the cohort mean. Researchers reportedly found TCR beta sequences accurately predicted most subjects' HLA-A and HLA-B alleles. Reports showed the classifier diagnosing cytomegalovirus status with high specificity and sensitivity.

The germline V gene encodes CDR1 LNHNV and CDR2 YYDKDF (reference sequence). Losses at the gene ends were 11 bases for V and 2 bases for J; bases not matched to a gene: 9. This CDR3 has 13 residues. The material sequenced was PBMCs. The receptor comes from a young man in good health and CMV-seronegative. The V and J genes are TRBV15 and TRBJ2-7, with 7 bases identical to TRBD1. The chain's CDR3 is CALQGQLAYEQYF. Written as DNA, the CDR3 is TGTGCCCTCCAGGGACAGTTAGCCTACGAGCAGTACTTC.